Shown below are 6 T cell receptor beta chains from a single sample sequenced in a study of blood T cell repertoires in COVID-19. Assay used: immunoSEQ multiplex PCR; TCRdb lists only in-frame clones, some missing. The sample yields 200,000 to 250,000 clones, about 90% seen once. The material sequenced was PBMCs or T cells enriched from blood (not recorded which). The receptors originated from a man aged 30 to 39 who had been exposed to COVID-19.

This clone was detected once. The chain is built from TRBV15 and TRBJ2-5, with 9 bases lining up with TRBD2. V shed 5 bases, J shed 3 bases, and the junction held 4 bases outside the gene matches. The germline V gene has CDR1 LNHNV and CDR2 YYDKDF (reference sequence). The CDR3 spans 14 residues. The DNA for the CDR3 is TGTGCCACCAGCCCGGGACTAGCAGAAGAGACCCAGTACTTC. It codes for CATSPGLAEETQYF.

The chain joins TRBV6-6 to TRBJ1-1; 7 nucleotides agree with TRBD1. Germline CDR1 MNHNY, CDR2 SVGAGI (reference sequence). After removal of 6 bases from V and 0 bases from J, the junction contained 4 bases not matched to a gene. CDR3 length: 14 residues. The chain's CDR3 is CASRPDRMNTEAFF. The CDR3 DNA reads TGTGCCAGCAGACCGGACAGGATGAACACTGAAGCTTTCTTT.

This clone was found a few times. This rearrangement joins TRBV6-4 to TRBJ2-3, with 10 bases aligning to TRBD2. In germline, CDR1 is MRHNA, CDR2 SNTAGT. V lost 5 bases, J lost 1 base, and 3 bases stayed unmatched. The CDR3 spans 15 residues. The CDR3 spells CASSRTSGGTDTQYF. CDR3 DNA: TGTGCCAGCAGTCGAACTAGCGGGGGCACAGATACGCAGTATTTT.

The rearrangement joins TRBV6-5 to TRBJ1-6, with 8 bases identical to TRBD1. Germline values: CDR1 MNHEY, CDR2 SVGAGI. This CDR3 region has 13 residues. The V gene end was trimmed by 8 bases and the J gene end by 8 bases; junction bases not matched to a gene: 5. For the CDR3, the DNA is TGTGCCAGCGGGACAGGAGGGGATTCACCCCTCCACTTT. Encoded protein: CASGTGGDSPLHF.

The chain carries TRBV19 and TRBJ1-6, with 9 bases fitting TRBD1. The CDR3 is 14 amino acids. Losses at the gene ends were 5 bases for V and 10 bases for J; bases not matched to a gene: 6. Germline assignment: CDR1 LNHDA and CDR2 SQIVND (reference sequence). The CDR3: CASSAPGQGSPLHF. The CDR3 DNA sequence: TGTGCCAGTAGTGCACCGGGACAGGGATCACCCCTCCACTTT.

V gene TRBV2 combines with J gene TRBJ1-5; a weak D match, TRBD1 (6 bases). V lost 6 bases and J 6 bases, leaving 15 bases between the germline ends. This CDR3 has 14 residues. Germline CDR1 SNHLY, CDR2 FYNNEI. CDR3 loop: CASRQDRISQPQHF. Here the CDR3 DNA reads TGTGCCAGCAGGCAAGACAGGATCTCTCAGCCCCAGCATTTT.